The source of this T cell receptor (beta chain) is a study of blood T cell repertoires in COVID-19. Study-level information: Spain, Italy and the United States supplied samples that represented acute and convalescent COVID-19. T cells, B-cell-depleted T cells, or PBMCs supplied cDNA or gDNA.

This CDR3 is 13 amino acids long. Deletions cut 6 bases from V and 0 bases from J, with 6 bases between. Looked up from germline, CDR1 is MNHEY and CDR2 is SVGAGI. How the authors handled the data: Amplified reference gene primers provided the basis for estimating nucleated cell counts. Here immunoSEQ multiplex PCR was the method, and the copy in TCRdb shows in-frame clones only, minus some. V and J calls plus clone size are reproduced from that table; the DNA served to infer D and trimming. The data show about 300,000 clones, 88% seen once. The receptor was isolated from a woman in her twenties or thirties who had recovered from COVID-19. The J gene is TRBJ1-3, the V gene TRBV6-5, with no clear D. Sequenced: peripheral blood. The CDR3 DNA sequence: TGTGCCAGCAGGGACTTCTCTGGAAACACCATATATTTT. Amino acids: CASRDFSGNTIYF.